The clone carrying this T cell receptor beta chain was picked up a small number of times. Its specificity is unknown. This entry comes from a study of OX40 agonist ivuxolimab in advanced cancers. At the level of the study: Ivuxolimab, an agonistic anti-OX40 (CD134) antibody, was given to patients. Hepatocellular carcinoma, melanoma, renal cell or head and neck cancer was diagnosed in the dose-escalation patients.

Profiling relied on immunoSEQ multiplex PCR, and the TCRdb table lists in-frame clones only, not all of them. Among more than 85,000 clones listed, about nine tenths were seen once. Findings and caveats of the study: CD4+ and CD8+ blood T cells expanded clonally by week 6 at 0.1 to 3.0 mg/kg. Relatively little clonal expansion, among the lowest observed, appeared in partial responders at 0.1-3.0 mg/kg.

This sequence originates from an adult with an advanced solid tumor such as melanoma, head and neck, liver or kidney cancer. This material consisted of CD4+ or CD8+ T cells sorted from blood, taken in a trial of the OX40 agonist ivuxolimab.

CDR3 protein: CASSPDGYSYNEQFF. CDR3 DNA sequence: TGTGCCAGCAGCCCTGATGGGTACTCCTACAATGAGCAGTTCTTC. The chain couples TRBV9 to TRBJ2-1; no clear D gene. The length of the CDR3 is 15 residues. V dropped 4 bases and J dropped 0 bases, with 11 bases sitting between them. Germline CDR1 reads SGDLS; CDR2 reads YYNGEE.